Reported below is one T cell receptor beta chain. Its antigen is currently not known. One base away there is no much larger clone; base qualities are not given. For repertoire sequencing, TCR beta CDR3 regions were amplified from RNA transcripts. The first round of RT-PCR was done with HTBI primers and the Qiagen OneStep RT-PCR kit, and was followed by a second round of multiplex PCR, then size selection and purification. Sequencing of the libraries was carried out on an Illumina HiSeq2000 in paired-end mode with 100 bp reads. In the paper's pipeline: SOAPnuke was used to process the reads, throwing out any read that had adapters, had uncalled bases, had a mean Phred below 15, or lacked an exact constant-primer or identifier match. COPE v1.2.5 was used to merge high-quality paired reads. Each unique nucleotide sequence was defined as a clonotype, and clonotypes were aligned to IMGT TRB V, D and J references with MiTCR v1.1. Only V-J combinations with frequency above 0.0001 were analysed, covering 99% to 99.2% of repertoires. For each V-J combination, a TCR clonal expansion and chaos score was defined as the ratio of F50 clonal expansion to chaos observed in the TCRdist matrix. Features were reduced by Welch's t-statistics and random forest to around 13 V-J combinations, which fed a naive Bayes classifier. The Morisita-Horn index was used to measure how similar the thyroid and blood repertoires were. In-frame beta chains were kept once TCRdb had trimmed the public reads at Q25 with fastp and called clones with MiXCR. Rows are combined by CDR3 protein, so each entry shows the most common genes and DNA. The V and J calls, along with clone size, are taken from TCRdb and not from the paper's own processing. Present in this sample are about 550,000 distinct CDR3 sequences, roughly 39% of which were seen just once. Around 4% of the sample belongs to the ten largest clones.

This specimen comes from a study of Graves' ophthalmopathy and Graves' hyperthyroidism (dated by TCRdb to the late 2010s). At the level of the whole study: Stable hyperthyroidism was defined as no progression to ophthalmopathy within 18 months of follow-up. The study used signatures of the TCR beta repertoire to tell Graves' ophthalmopathy apart from Graves' hyperthyroidism and to predict which patients would progress to ophthalmopathy. In about 6 hyperthyroidism patients, T-cell repertoires of thyroid tissue and blood were compared. An independent validation cohort was composed of around 19 hyperthyroidism patients and 17 patients who later progressed from hyperthyroidism to ophthalmopathy. In total, 120 to 150 blood samples were TCR-sequenced: roughly 45 ophthalmopathy, some 75 hyperthyroidism and approximately 17 hyperthyroidism-to-ophthalmopathy patients. Once sampling was done, hyperthyroidism patients were given methimazole at a starting dose of 30 mg daily, while ophthalmopathy patients were given high-dose intravenous methylprednisolone. To explore V-J signatures that separate ophthalmopathy from hyperthyroidism, a discovery set of 95 to 100 patients was enrolled, consisting of about 45 with ophthalmopathy and some 56 with stable hyperthyroidism.

The germline V gene provides CDR1 ENHRY and CDR2 SYGVKD. Including cysteine and phenylalanine, the CDR3 has 12 amino acids. Only the CDR3 portion is preserved as DNA: 36 bases, with reading frame beginning at the first base. On the study overall, not on this receptor specifically: In cross-validation, the 13-signature model distinguished ophthalmopathy from stable hyperthyroidism with nearly 90% sensitivity and about 84% specificity, and in the test set the corresponding values were roughly 80% and 75%. No statistical method was used to set the sample size in advance, and the investigators knew which group each participant was assigned to. Among expanded thyroid clonotypes with frequency above 0.001, most also showed up in blood, which suggests that blood repertoires may reflect the thyroid immune response. In validation, the model predicted ophthalmopathy progression with nearly 71% sensitivity and about 77% specificity; eleven to twelve predicted patients were CT-confirmed with GO in a median of approximately six months.

The hyperthyroidism patients were 18 to 65 years old and newly diagnosed, with a disease duration of less than 2 months. Patients were excluded if they had other autoimmune diseases, uncontrolled infections, pregnancy or lactation. Diagnosis relied on clinical symptoms, serum thyroxine, TRAb, thyroid ultrasound and orbital computed tomography. Total RNA was extracted using Trizol reagent, and RNA quality was checked on an Agilent 2100 Bioanalyzer. The V and J segments used are TRBV10-3 and TRBJ2-5; no D segment can be confidently identified. The better agreement between TRBJ2-1 and the DNA end casts doubt on the J call. The clonotype was recovered from an adult man with Graves' hyperthyroidism. The sample comprised peripheral blood or thyroid tissue (not recorded which). The CDR3 protein sequence reads: CAISESDPWQFF. The bases read TGTGCCATCAGTGAGTCGGATCCATGGCAGTTCTTC.